Below, one T cell receptor beta chain is given with its context. The entry originates in a study of blood T cell repertoires in COVID-19. About the research overall: T cells, B-cell-depleted T cells, or PBMCs provided the cDNA or gDNA that served as material.

The data were produced by immunoSEQ multiplex PCR, yet TCRdb's version contains in-frame clones alone and is incomplete. The table lists under 150,000 clones, 82% of them singletons. The CDR3 runs to 13 residues. The ends were cut back, 2 bases at V and 1 base at J, with 5 bases in the middle. CDR1 SGHTA and CDR2 FQGNSA come from the germline V gene. The J gene is TRBJ1-1, the V gene TRBV7-2; D is unresolved. The receptor comes from a man in his 70s with active or convalescent COVID-19. Sequenced input: peripheral blood. The CDR3 bases are TGTGCCAGCAGCTTATCGAGGAACACTGAAGCTTTCTTT. Amino acids: CASSLSRNTEAFF.